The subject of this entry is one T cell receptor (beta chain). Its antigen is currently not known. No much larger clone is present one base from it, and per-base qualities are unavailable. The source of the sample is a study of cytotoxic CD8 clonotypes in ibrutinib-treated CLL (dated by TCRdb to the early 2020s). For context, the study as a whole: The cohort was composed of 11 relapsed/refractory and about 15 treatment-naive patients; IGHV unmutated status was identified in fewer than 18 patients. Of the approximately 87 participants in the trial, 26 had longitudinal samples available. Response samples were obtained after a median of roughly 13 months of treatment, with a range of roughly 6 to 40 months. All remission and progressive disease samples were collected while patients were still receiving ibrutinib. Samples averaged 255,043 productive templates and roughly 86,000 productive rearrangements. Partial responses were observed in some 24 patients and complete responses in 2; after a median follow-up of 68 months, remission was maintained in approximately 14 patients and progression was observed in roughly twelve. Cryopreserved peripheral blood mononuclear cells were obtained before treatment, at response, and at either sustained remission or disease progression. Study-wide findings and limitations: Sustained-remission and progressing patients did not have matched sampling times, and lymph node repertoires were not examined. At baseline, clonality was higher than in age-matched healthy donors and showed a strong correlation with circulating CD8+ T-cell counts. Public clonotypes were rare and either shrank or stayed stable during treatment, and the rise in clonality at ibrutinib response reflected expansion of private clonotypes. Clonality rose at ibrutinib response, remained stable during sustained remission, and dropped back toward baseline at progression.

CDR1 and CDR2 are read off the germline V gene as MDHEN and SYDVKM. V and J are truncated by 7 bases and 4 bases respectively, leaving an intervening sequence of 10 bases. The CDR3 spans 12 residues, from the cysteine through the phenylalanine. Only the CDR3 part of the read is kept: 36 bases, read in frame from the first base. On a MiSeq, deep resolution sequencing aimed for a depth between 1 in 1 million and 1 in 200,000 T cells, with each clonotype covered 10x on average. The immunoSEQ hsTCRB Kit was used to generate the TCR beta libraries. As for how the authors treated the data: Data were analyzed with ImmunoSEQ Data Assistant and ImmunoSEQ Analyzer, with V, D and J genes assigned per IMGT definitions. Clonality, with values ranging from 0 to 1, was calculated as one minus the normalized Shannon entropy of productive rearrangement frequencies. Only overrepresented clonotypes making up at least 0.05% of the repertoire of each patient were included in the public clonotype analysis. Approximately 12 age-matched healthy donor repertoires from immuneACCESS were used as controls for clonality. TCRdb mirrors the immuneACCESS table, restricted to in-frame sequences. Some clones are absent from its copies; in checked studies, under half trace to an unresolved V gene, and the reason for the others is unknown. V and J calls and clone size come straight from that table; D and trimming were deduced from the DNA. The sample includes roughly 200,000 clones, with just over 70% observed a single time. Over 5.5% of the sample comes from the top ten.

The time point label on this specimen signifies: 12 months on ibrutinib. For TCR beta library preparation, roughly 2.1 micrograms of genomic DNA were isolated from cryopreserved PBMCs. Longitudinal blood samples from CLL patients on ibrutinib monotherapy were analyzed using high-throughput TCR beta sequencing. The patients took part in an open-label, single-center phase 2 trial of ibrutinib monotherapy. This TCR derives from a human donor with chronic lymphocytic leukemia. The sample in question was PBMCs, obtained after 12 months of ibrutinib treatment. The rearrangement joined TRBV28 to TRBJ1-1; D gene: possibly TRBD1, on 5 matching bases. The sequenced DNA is TGTGCCAGCACCGACAGTACCACTGAAGCTTTCTTT. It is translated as CASTDSTTEAFF.